This TCR beta chain was identified in a study of PD-L1 blockade in urothelial cancer. The CDR3 has 18 residues. Germline V gene sequence: CDR1 SGHRS, CDR2 YFSETQ. Trimming stripped 1 base from V and 4 bases from J, with 21 bases between. Here immunoSEQ multiplex PCR was the method, and the copy in TCRdb shows in-frame clones only, minus some. In the table there are tens of thousands of clones, approximately 80% of which are singletons. The receptor comes from a man in his sixties or seventies with urothelial cancer. Sequenced material: PBMCs, taken around atezolizumab (anti-PD-L1) treatment. The V call is TRBV5-1, the J call TRBJ2-1; a possible D gene is TRBD1 (5 bases). DNA of the CDR3: TGCGCCAGCAGCTTGTCAGGGCGTCGCGTTAGTGGGTACAATGAGCAGTTCTTC. Its translation is CASSLSGRRVSGYNEQFF.